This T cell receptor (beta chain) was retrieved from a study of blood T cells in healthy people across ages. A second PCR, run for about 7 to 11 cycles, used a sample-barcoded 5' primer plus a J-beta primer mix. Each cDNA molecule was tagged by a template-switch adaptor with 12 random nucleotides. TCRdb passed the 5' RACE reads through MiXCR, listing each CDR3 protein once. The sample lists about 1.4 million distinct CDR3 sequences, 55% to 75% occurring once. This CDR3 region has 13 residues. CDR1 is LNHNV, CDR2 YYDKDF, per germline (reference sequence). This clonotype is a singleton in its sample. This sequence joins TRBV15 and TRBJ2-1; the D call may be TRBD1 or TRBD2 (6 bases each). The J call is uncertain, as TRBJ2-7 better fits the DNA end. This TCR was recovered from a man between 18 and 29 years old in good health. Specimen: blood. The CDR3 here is CATSRGGDNEQYF. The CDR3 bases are TGTGCCACCAGCAGAGGGGGGGACAATGAGCAGTACTTC.